The 8 T cell receptor beta chains below were found in one sample sequenced in a study of T-cell memory formation after mild COVID-19. TCRdb recomputed calls from the 5' RACE reads with MiXCR, one row per CDR3 protein. The table records 300,000 to 350,000 distinct CDR3 sequences, roughly an eighth of them present only once. Specimen: PBMCs or a T cell subset sorted from them (not recorded which). The source of these receptors is a man aged 18 to 30 who had mild COVID-19 (a few samples of this study predate the infection). Cell type and time point are not known.

The sample holds a few counts of this clonotype. The CDR3 is CASSRRVLGRDVLFF. As DNA, the CDR3 is TGTGCCAGCAGCAGACGGGTATTGGGGCGCGACGTCCTGTTTTTT. The chain joins TRBV7-9 to TRBJ1-4, with D possibly being TRBD1 (5 bases). CDR1 is SEHNR and CDR2 is FQNEAQ in the germline V gene (reference sequence). The CDR3 has 15 amino acids. V lost 5 bases, J lost 14 bases, and 24 bases lay in between.

The chain is built from TRBV13 and TRBJ2-7; no reliable D call. This CDR3 comprises 15 residues. With 2 bases removed from V and 3 bases from J, the gap between germline ends came to 14 bases. Germline CDR1 PRHDT, CDR2 FYEKMQ (reference sequence). CDR3 nucleotide sequence: TGTGCCAGCAGCTTAAGCCAAACCCACCTCTACGAGCAGTACTTC. It specifies CASSLSQTHLYEQYF.

The V gene is TRBV10-3, the J gene TRBJ2-7; TRBD1 is a possible D gene (6 bases). Deletions cut 2 bases from V and 6 bases from J, with 20 bases between. This CDR3 has 16 residues. Germline CDR1 and CDR2: ENHRY and SYGVKD. The chain's CDR3 is CAISEGDIGEHGEQYF. In nucleotides, the CDR3 is TGTGCCATCAGTGAGGGGGACATTGGGGAACATGGCGAGCAGTACTTC.

There are a few counts of this clonotype. The chain combines TRBV14 with TRBJ2-1; 7 bases fit TRBD1. The V segment lost 2 bases and the J segment 6 bases; nucleotides outside the gene matches: 7. This CDR3 comprises 15 residues. CDR1 and CDR2 from the germline V gene are SGHDN and FVKESK. CDR3 sequence (DNA): TGTGCCAGCAGCCAATTAGACAGGGTGGCCAATGAGCAGTTCTTC. Translating gives CASSQLDRVANEQFF.

This clonotype has a handful of counts. The chain couples TRBV4-3 to TRBJ2-6, with 8 bases identical to TRBD1. With 4 bases clipped from V and 0 bases from J, the junction kept 11 bases outside the gene matches. The CDR3 contains 19 residues. Germline lookup yields CDR1 LGHNA and CDR2 YSLEER. The CDR3 sequence is CASSRALTGASSGANVLTF. The CDR3 DNA reads TGCGCCAGCAGCCGGGCTCTGACAGGGGCTAGCTCTGGGGCCAACGTCCTGACTTTC.

In this sample, this clonotype turned up a few times. This chain joins TRBV29-1 and TRBJ1-4; D uncertain. There are 12 residues in the CDR3. V dropped 4 bases and J dropped 7 bases, with 10 bases sitting between them. The germline CDR1 and CDR2 sequences are SQVTM and ANQGSEA. CDR3 sequence: CSVGKGGEKLFF. In DNA, the CDR3 is TGCAGCGTTGGAAAGGGTGGTGAAAAACTGTTTTTT.

This clonotype was recorded a few times. The V and J genes are TRBV9 and TRBJ2-2, with D uncertain. The CDR3 runs to 13 residues. Trimming left V 0 bases short and J 8 bases short, with 8 bases between. The germline V gene has CDR1 SGDLS and CDR2 YYNGEE. The CDR3 DNA sequence: TGTGCCAGCAGCGTAGCTACGCCAGGGGAGCTGTTTTTT. It yields the protein CASSVATPGELFF.

The chain links TRBV29-1 to TRBJ1-6; D not resolved. The CDR3 consists of 12 residues. The V end lost 7 bases, the J end lost 0 bases, and 4 bases lay between the germline ends. Germline V gives CDR1 SQVTM, CDR2 ANQGSEA. The CDR3 protein is CSGSSYNSPLHF. The CDR3 DNA follows: TGCAGCGGCAGCTCCTATAATTCACCCCTCCACTTT.